These 24 T cell receptor beta chains came from one sample sequenced in a study of shared clonotypes between healthy human individuals. Produced via immunoSEQ multiplex PCR; TCRdb's table is partial and in-frame only. The sample has 2 million to 3 million clones; roughly 93% are singletons. Sequenced material: naive CD4+ T cells from PBMCs. The subset: CD45RA+ positively selected. The receptors were gathered from a man between 18 and 35 years old in good health. Some clones in this sample may be carry-over from other donors' samples.

The chain uses TRBV6-4 and TRBJ2-1; 12 bases map to TRBD2. The CDR3 has 18 amino acids. From germline, CDR1 is MRHNA and CDR2 SNTAGT. V gave up 2 bases and J gave up 8 bases; unmatched junction bases: 13. DNA for the CDR3: TGTGCCAGCAGTGACCGCGGACTAGCGGGGAGCCGTTTCCATGAGCAGTTCTTC. It specifies CASSDRGLAGSRFHEQFF.

The chain uses TRBV5-1 and TRBJ1-2; tentatively, D is TRBD1 (5 bases). Germline values: CDR1 SGHRS, CDR2 YFSETQ. Trimming left V 0 bases short and J 3 bases short, with 9 bases between. The CDR3 is made up of 14 amino acids. The DNA of the CDR3 is TGCGCCAGCAGCTTGGGGGCCAGGGACTATGGCTACACCTTC. Amino acid sequence: CASSLGARDYGYTF.

The chain carries TRBV19 and TRBJ1-4; no clear D. The CDR3 contains 16 residues. With 5 bases removed from V and 1 base from J, the gap between germline ends came to 14 bases. Germline lookup yields CDR1 LNHDA and CDR2 SQIVND (reference sequence). Written as DNA, the CDR3 is TGTGCCAGTAGTCTCAGGACCCCTGGAACTAATGAAAAACTGTTTTTT. It is translated as CASSLRTPGTNEKLFF.

This sequence joins TRBV6-6 and TRBJ1-4; perhaps TRBD1 as D (5 bases). The germline gives CDR1 MNHNY, CDR2 SVGAGI (reference sequence). The CDR3 totals 14 residues. V lost 0 bases and J 4 bases, leaving 6 bases between the germline ends. The CDR3 sequence is CASSYSGDNEKLFF. For the CDR3, the DNA is TGTGCCAGCAGTTACTCAGGGGATAATGAAAAACTGTTTTTT.

In this sample, this clone turned up once. The rearrangement uses TRBV11-2 and TRBJ2-2; 7 bases agree with TRBD2. CDR1 and CDR2 (germline): SGHAT, FQNNGV. This CDR3 region has 15 residues. The V gene end was trimmed by 2 bases and the J gene end by 5 bases; junction bases not matched to a gene: 5. The CDR3 coding sequence is TGTGCCAGCAGCTTAAAGCCGGGGGGAACCGGGGAGCTGTTTTTT. Translated, it gives CASSLKPGGTGELFF.

As concerns this clone: This same CDR3 is encoded by further DNA sequences in the sample. The J gene is TRBJ2-7, the V gene TRBV5-1; TRBD1 is a possible D gene (6 bases). V dropped 2 bases and J dropped 1 base, with 13 bases sitting between them. From germline, CDR1 is SGHRS and CDR2 YFSETQ. The CDR3 consists of 15 residues. The CDR3 coding sequence is TGCGCCAGCAGCTTCTCGGCAGGGGTATCCTACGAGCAGTACTTC. The encoded protein is CASSFSAGVSYEQYF.

CDR3 sequence (DNA): TGTGCCAGCAGTAACCGACGGACGAATCAGCCCCAGCATTTT. This codes for CASSNRRTNQPQHF. The chain carries TRBV27 and TRBJ1-5; no reliable D call. The CDR3 has 14 amino acids. Germline CDR1 reads MNHEY; CDR2 reads SMNVEV (reference sequence). The V end lost 5 bases, the J end lost 4 bases, and 12 bases lay between the germline ends.

The CDR3 region has the DNA TGCGCCAGCAGCGGGGGACAGGTATTAACAGATACGCAGTATTTT. This translates into CASSGGQVLTDTQYF. The chain carries TRBV5-1 and TRBJ2-3, with 8 positions matching TRBD1. Germline V lookup: CDR1 SGHRS, CDR2 YFSETQ. CDR3 length equals 15 residues. V lost 4 bases to trimming and J lost 3 bases; unmatched junction nucleotides: 7.

This chain connects TRBV7-9 to TRBJ2-5; 7 bases match TRBD2. The CDR3 is 14 residues long. The germline V gene has CDR1 SEHNR and CDR2 FQNEAQ (reference sequence). With 4 bases clipped from V and 4 bases from J, the junction kept 6 bases outside the gene matches. DNA of the CDR3: TGTGCCAGCAGCTCCGGCGGGAGTACAGAGACCCAGTACTTC. It specifies CASSSGGSTETQYF.

This clone was seen a single time. The chain employs TRBV2 and TRBJ1-5; D might be TRBD1 (5 bases). The V and J ends lost 10 bases and 3 bases respectively, with 10 bases between them. The CDR3 runs 12 residues. Germline values: CDR1 SNHLY, CDR2 FYNNEI. The CDR3 nucleotides read TGTGCCACTAAGGGGAACAATCAGCCCCAGCATTTT. Its protein product is CATKGNNQPQHF.

CDR3 residues: CASSLFGRRDYGYTF. CDR3 sequence (DNA): TGTGCCAGCAGTTTATTCGGGCGGCGGGACTATGGCTACACCTTC. The gene calls are TRBV27 and TRBJ1-2; D not resolved. V lost 1 base to trimming and J lost 3 bases, with 12 bases between them. The CDR3 has 15 amino acids. The germline V gene encodes CDR1 MNHEY and CDR2 SMNVEV (reference sequence).

The V gene is TRBV6-1, the J gene TRBJ2-3; 8 positions match TRBD1. With V trimmed by 6 bases and J by 3 bases, 5 bases remained unmatched. The germline gives CDR1 MNHNS, CDR2 SASEGT. This CDR3 region has 14 residues. CDR3 loop: CASSGQGGTDTQYF. Here the CDR3 DNA reads TGTGCCAGCAGCGGACAGGGTGGGACAGATACGCAGTATTTT.

The chain is built from TRBV4-1 and TRBJ2-1; 7 bases map to TRBD1. The trim removed 0 bases at V and 8 bases at J, leaving 7 bases unmatched. Germline-derived CDR1 and CDR2 are MGHRA and YSYEKL. The CDR3 runs to 15 residues. CDR3 in amino acids: CASSQDPAGGDEQFF. CDR3 nucleotide sequence: TGCGCCAGCAGCCAAGATCCCGCAGGGGGAGATGAGCAGTTCTTC.

The V and J genes are TRBV7-2 and TRBJ2-7, with D tentatively TRBD2 (6 bases). In germline, CDR1 is SGHTA, CDR2 FQGNSA. This CDR3 spans 15 amino acids. V lost 1 base and J 4 bases, leaving 14 bases between the germline ends. CDR3 coding DNA: TGTGCCAGCAGCTTAGATGGTAGCGGCATTTACGAGCAGTACTTC. It is translated as CASSLDGSGIYEQYF.

The V and J genes are TRBV14 and TRBJ2-3, with D unclear. This CDR3 has 13 residues. V was shortened by 8 bases and J by 4 bases, with 13 bases between the two germline ends. CDR1 is SGHDN and CDR2 is FVKESK in the germline V gene. The CDR3 nucleotides read TGTGCCAGCTCTCCGTTCGTTTCAGATACGCAGTATTTT. As protein: CASSPFVSDTQYF.

The chain joins TRBV5-1 to TRBJ2-7; 9 nucleotides match TRBD2. The CDR3 is 15 amino acids. V shed 1 base, J shed 5 bases, and the junction held 7 bases outside the gene matches. Germline loops: CDR1 SGHRS, CDR2 YFSETQ. CDR3 amino acids: CASSLSLAGFDEQYF. DNA of the CDR3: TGCGCCAGCAGCTTGTCGCTAGCGGGGTTCGACGAGCAGTACTTC.

The J gene is TRBJ2-1, the V gene TRBV19, with 8 bases aligning to TRBD2. With V trimmed by 5 bases and J by 6 bases, 9 bases remained unmatched. The CDR3 extends over 15 amino acids. Germline V gene sequence: CDR1 LNHDA, CDR2 SQIVND (reference sequence). The CDR3 protein is CASSPRPGGGNEQFF. The CDR3 DNA follows: TGTGCCAGTAGTCCCCGCCCGGGGGGGGGCAATGAGCAGTTCTTC. The full variable domain, in which reference TRBV19 and TRBJ2-1 provide the parts outside the CDR3, is DGGITQSPKYLFRKEGQNVTLSCEQNLNHDAMYWYRQDPGQGLRLIYYSQIVNDFQKGDIAEGYSVSREKKESFPLTVTSAQKNPTAFYLCASSPRPGGGNEQFFGPGTRLTVL.

The sample holds one count of this clone. J is TRBJ2-4 and V is TRBV5-4; the match to TRBD1 covers 8 bases. CDR1 and CDR2 (germline): SGHNT, YYREEE (reference sequence). The J segment lost 5 bases and the V segment lost 4 bases, leaving 8 bases of the junction unmatched. The CDR3 has 15 amino acids. As DNA, the CDR3 is TGTGCCAGCAGCCAACGACAGGGGTCCCAAAACATTCAGTACTTC. Residues: CASSQRQGSQNIQYF.

The CDR3 DNA is TGTGCCAGCAGTCGCGGACTAGCGGGGTCAACCTACGAGCAGTACTTC. This codes for CASSRGLAGSTYEQYF. The chain couples TRBV9 to TRBJ2-7; TRBD2 agrees at 12 bases. The V segment lost 5 bases and the J segment 2 bases; nucleotides outside the gene matches: 8. CDR3 length: 16 amino acids. Germline V gene lookup returns CDR1 SGDLS and CDR2 YYNGEE.

Comment on this clone: The same CDR3 is also encoded by other DNA sequences in this sample. The chain uses TRBV7-3 and TRBJ2-1; D is uncertain. There are 13 residues in the CDR3. The V gene's germline CDR1 is SGHTA and CDR2 FQGTGA. The ends were cut back, 1 base at V and 4 bases at J, with 5 bases in the middle. CDR3 nucleotide sequence: TGTGCCAGCAGCTTAAGCCGATACAATGAGCAGTTCTTC. The encoded protein is CASSLSRYNEQFF. Full variable domain (outside the CDR3, taken from reference TRBV7-3 and TRBJ2-1): GAGVSQTPSNKVTEKGKYVELRCDPISGHTALYWYRQSLGQGPEFLIYFQGTGAADDSGLPNDRFFAVRPEGSVSTLKIQRTERGDSAVYLCASSLSRYNEQFFGPGTRLTVL.

The V call is TRBV5-1, the J call TRBJ2-7; the D is unclear. V was clipped by 0 bases and J by 5 bases, with 9 bases between them. This CDR3 is 13 amino acids long. CDR1 is SGHRS and CDR2 is YFSETQ in the germline V gene. The CDR3 is CASSLGMNNEQYF. CDR3 DNA sequence: TGCGCCAGCAGCTTGGGCATGAACAACGAGCAGTACTTC.

Turning to this clone: Other nucleotide sequences from this sample produce the same CDR3. The V gene is TRBV6-1, the J gene TRBJ1-2, with D perhaps matching TRBD1 (5 bases). The CDR3 contains 12 residues. The germline V gene encodes CDR1 MNHNS and CDR2 SASEGT. Trimming took 3 bases from V and 8 from J, leaving 10 bases between them. The CDR3 DNA reads TGTGCCAGCAGTGAGTCAGGGACCGGCTACACCTTC. It translates to CASSESGTGYTF.

This sequence joins TRBV4-3 and TRBJ1-2; D is uncertain. This CDR3 spans 14 amino acids. Trimming removed 4 bases from V and 2 bases from J, with 11 bases in between. In germline, CDR1 is LGHNA, CDR2 YSLEER. The CDR3 region is CASSRSKDNYGYTF. The CDR3 nucleotides read TGCGCCAGCAGCCGGTCCAAGGACAACTATGGCTACACCTTC.

As regards this clone: Its ends do not fully match the called genes, so a read error is possible. The J gene is TRBJ2-1, the V gene TRBV2; 7 bases map to TRBD2. Germline V lookup: CDR1 SNHLY, CDR2 FYNNEI. CDR3 length equals 12 residues. As DNA, the CDR3 is TGTGCCAGCAGTGGTCCCGGGACTAAGGTGCTCTTC. This encodes CASSGPGTKVLF.